This TCR beta chain derives from a study of OX40 agonist ivuxolimab in advanced cancers. Study in general: Patients were treated with ivuxolimab, an agonistic anti-OX40 (CD134) antibody. General observations from the study: In the expanded peripheral T cells, antigen specificity was never determined.

The ends were cut back, 6 bases at V and 9 bases at J, with 17 bases in the middle. Germline assignment: CDR1 MGHDK and CDR2 SYGVNS. The CDR3 has 13 amino acids. Any history of autoimmune disease or systemic immunosuppression disqualified patients. This clone appeared a few times. Its antigen remains unknown. Assay used: immunoSEQ multiplex PCR; TCRdb lists only in-frame clones, some missing. The sample lists 50,000 to 65,000 clones; around 81% were seen once. The material sequenced was CD4+ or CD8+ T cells sorted from blood, taken in a trial of the OX40 agonist ivuxolimab. V is TRBV25-1 and J is TRBJ1-1, with D possibly being TRBD1 (5 bases). The source is an adult with an advanced solid tumor such as melanoma, head and neck, liver or kidney cancer. In nucleotides, the CDR3 is TGTGCCAGCAGCCTCGGGGCAGTACGTCAAGCTTTCTTT. Its translation is CASSLGAVRQAFF. Looking up the rest from reference TRBV25-1 and TRBJ1-1 gives the full variable domain: EADIYQTPRYLVIGTGKKITLECSQTMGHDKMYWYQQDPGMELHLIHYSYGVNSTEKGDLSSESTVSRIRTEHFPLTLESARPSHTSQYLCASSLGAVRQAFFGQGTRLTVV.